This entry describes one T cell receptor beta chain. Its specificity is not known. Profiled with immunoSEQ multiplex PCR; TCRdb holds only in-frame clones, not every one. The sample consists of roughly 2.5 million clones, 85% to 95% of them appearing once. The data were taken from a study of shared clonotypes between healthy human individuals. Notes on the study in general: Depth was large, yet rarefaction showed that sorted-subset sequencing was incomplete.

Germline V gene data show CDR1 as SGHDT and CDR2 as YYEEEE. V lost 3 bases and J lost 4, with 4 bases in between. The CDR3 has 11 amino acids. The chain joins TRBV5-6 to TRBJ2-5; D uncertain. The TCR sequence derives from a man between 18 and 29 years old in good health. The material sequenced was naive CD4+ T cells sorted from blood. Specified subset: CD45RA+ positively selected. CDR3 residues: CASSWGETQYF. CDR3 DNA sequence: TGTGCCAGCAGCTGGGGAGAGACCCAGTACTTC.